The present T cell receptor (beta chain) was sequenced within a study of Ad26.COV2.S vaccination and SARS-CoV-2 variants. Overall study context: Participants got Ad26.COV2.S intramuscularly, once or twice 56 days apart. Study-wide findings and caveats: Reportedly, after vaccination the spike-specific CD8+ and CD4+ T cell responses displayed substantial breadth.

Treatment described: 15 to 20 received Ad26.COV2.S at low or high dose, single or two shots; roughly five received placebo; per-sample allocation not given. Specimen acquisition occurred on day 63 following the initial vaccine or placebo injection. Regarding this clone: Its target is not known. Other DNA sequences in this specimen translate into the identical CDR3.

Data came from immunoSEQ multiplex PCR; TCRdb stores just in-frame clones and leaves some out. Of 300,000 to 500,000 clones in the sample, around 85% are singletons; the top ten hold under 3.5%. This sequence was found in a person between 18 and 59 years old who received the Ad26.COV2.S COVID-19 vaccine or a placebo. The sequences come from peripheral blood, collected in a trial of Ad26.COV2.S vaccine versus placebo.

The CDR3 nucleotides read TGCGCCAGCAGCTTGAGTGGAGATAGCAATCAGCCCCAGCATTTT. This encodes CASSLSGDSNQPQHF. The rearrangement uses TRBV5-1 and TRBJ1-5, with D hard to call. CDR3 length equals 15 residues. V dropped 1 base and J dropped 0 bases, with 8 bases sitting between them. Germline assignment: CDR1 SGHRS and CDR2 YFSETQ.